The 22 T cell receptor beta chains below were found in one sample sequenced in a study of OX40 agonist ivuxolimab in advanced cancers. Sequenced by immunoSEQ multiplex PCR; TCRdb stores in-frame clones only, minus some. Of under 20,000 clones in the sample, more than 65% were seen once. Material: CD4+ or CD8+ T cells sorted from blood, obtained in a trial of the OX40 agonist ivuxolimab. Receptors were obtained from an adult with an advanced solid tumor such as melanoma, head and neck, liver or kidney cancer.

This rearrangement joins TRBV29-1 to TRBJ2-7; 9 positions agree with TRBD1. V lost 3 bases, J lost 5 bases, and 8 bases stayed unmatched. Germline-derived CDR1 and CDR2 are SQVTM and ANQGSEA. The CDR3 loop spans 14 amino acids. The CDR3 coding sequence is TGCAGCGTTGACCCCCGGGGACAGGGTAACGAGCAGTACTTC. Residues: CSVDPRGQGNEQYF.

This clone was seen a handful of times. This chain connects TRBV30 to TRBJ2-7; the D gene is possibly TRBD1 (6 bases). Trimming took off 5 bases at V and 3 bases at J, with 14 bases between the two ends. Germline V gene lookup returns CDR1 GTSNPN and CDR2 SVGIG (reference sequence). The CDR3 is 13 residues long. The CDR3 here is CAWSGAANYEQYF. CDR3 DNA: TGTGCCTGGTCAGGGGCGGCCAACTACGAGCAGTACTTC. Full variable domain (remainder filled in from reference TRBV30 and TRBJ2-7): SQTIHQWPATLVQPVGSPLSLECTVEGTSNPNLYWYRQAAGRGLQLLFYSVGIGQISSEVPQNLSASRPQDRQFILSSKKLLLSDSGFYLCAWSGAANYEQYFGPGTRLTVT.

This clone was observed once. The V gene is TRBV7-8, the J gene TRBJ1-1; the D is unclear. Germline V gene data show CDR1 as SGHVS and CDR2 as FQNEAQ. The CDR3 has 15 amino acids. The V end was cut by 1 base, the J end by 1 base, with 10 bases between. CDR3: CASSLEPQWNTEAFF. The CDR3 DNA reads TGTGCCAGCAGCTTAGAACCCCAGTGGAACACTGAAGCTTTCTTT.

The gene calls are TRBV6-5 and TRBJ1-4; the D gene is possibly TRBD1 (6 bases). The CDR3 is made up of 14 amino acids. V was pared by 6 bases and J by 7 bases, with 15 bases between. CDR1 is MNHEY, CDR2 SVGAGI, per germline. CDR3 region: CASRQGGPGEKLFF. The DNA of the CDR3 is TGTGCCAGCAGACAAGGGGGGCCGGGTGAAAAACTGTTTTTT.

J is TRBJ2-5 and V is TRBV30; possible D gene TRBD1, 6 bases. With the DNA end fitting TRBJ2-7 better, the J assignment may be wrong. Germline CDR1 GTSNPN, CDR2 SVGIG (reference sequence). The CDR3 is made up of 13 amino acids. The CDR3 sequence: CAWSKSGAHEQYF. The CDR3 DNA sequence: TGTGCCTGGAGTAAGTCAGGGGCCCACGAGCAGTACTTC.

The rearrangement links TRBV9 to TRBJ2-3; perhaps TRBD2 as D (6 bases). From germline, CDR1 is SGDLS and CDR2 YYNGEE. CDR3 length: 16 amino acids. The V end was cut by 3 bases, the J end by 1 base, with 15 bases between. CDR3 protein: CASSAIGERGTDTQYF. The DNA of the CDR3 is TGTGCCAGCAGCGCCATCGGGGAGCGGGGCACAGATACGCAGTATTTT.

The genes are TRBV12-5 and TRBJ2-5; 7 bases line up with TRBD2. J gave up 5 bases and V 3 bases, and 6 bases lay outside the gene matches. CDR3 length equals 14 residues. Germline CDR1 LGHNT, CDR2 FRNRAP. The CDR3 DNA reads TGTGCTAGTGGTTTCGGTGGGGGAGGGGAGACCCAGTACTTC. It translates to CASGFGGGGETQYF.

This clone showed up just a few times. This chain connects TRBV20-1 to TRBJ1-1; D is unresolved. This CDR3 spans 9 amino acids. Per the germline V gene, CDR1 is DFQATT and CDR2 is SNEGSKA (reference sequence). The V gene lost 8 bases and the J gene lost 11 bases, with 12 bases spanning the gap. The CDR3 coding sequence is TGCAGTTTGGGAACCGACGCTTTCTTT. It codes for CSLGTDAFF.

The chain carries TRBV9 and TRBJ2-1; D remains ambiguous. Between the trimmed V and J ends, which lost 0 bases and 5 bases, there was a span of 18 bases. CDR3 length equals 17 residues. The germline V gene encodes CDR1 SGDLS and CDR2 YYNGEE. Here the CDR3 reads CASSVAPRALPNNEQFF. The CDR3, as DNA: TGTGCCAGCAGCGTAGCCCCTAGGGCTCTCCCCAACAATGAGCAGTTCTTC.

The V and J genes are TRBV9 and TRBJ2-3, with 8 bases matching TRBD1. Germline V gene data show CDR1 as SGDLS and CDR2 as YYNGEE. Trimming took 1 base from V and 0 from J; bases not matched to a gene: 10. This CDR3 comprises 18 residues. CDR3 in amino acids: CASSVWDRIFSSTDTQYF. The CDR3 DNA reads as TGTGCCAGCAGCGTATGGGACAGGATCTTTTCTAGCACAGATACGCAGTATTTT. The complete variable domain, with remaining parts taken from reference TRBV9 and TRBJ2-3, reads DSGVTQTPKHLITATGQRVTLRCSPRSGDLSVYWYQQSLDQGLQFLIQYYNGEERAKGNILERFSAQQFPDLHSELNLSSLELGDSALYFCASSVWDRIFSSTDTQYFGPGTRLTVL.

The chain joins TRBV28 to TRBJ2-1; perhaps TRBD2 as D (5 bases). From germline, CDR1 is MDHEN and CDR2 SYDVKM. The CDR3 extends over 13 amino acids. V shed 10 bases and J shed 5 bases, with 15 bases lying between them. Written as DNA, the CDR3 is TGTGCCACTCGCGGATACGGGGACAATGAGCAGTTCTTC. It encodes CATRGYGDNEQFF.

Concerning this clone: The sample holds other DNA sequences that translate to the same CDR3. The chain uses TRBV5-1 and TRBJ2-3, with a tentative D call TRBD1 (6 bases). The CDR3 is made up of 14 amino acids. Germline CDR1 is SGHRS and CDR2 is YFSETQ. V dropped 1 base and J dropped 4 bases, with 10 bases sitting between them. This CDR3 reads CASSLQGGADTQYF. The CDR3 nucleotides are TGCGCCAGCAGCTTGCAAGGGGGTGCAGATACGCAGTATTTT. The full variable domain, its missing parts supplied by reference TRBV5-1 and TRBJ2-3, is KAGVTQTPRYLIKTRGQQVTLSCSPISGHRSVSWYQQTPGQGLQFLFEYFSETQRNKGNFPGRFSGRQFSNSRSEMNVSTLELGDSALYLCASSLQGGADTQYFGPGTRLTVL.

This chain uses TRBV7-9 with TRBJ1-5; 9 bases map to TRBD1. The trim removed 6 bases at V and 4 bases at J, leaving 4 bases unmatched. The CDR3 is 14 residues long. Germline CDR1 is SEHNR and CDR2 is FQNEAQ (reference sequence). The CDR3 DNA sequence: TGTGCCAGCAGTGGGACAGGGCAAAATCAGCCCCAGCATTTT. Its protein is CASSGTGQNQPQHF.

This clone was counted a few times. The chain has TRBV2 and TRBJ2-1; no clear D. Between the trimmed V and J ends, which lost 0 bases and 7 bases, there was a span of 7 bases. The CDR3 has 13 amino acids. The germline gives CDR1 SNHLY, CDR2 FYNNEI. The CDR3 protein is CASSEARRNEQFF. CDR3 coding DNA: TGTGCCAGCAGTGAAGCTAGGAGAAATGAGCAGTTCTTC.

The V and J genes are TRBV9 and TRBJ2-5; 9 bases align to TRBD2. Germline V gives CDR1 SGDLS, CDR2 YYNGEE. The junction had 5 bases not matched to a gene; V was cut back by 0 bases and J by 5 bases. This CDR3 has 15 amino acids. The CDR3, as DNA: TGTGCCAGCAGCGTAGCTGAAGGACTAGCGGAGACCCAGTACTTC. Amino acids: CASSVAEGLAETQYF.

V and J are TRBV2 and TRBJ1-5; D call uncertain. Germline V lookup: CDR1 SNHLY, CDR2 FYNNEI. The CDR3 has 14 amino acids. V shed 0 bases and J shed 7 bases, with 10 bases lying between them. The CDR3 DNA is TGTGCCAGCAGTGAAGCCGGGTATAGGCAGCCCCAGCATTTT. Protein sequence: CASSEAGYRQPQHF.

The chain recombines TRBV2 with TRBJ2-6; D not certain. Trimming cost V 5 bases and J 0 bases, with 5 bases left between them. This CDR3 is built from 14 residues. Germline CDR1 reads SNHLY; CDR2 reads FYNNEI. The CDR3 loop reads CASSQDSGANVLTF. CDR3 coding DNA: TGTGCCAGCAGTCAGGACTCTGGGGCCAACGTCCTGACTTTC.

CDR3 nucleotides: TGTGCCAGCAGCTTAGCGGTTGCGACCAAAAACATTCAGTACTTC. Its translation: CASSLAVATKNIQYF. This chain connects TRBV7-9 to TRBJ2-4; D unresolved. CDR3 length equals 15 residues. Trimming took off 0 bases at V and 2 bases at J, with 8 bases between the two ends. The V gene's germline CDR1 is SEHNR and CDR2 FQNEAQ (reference sequence).

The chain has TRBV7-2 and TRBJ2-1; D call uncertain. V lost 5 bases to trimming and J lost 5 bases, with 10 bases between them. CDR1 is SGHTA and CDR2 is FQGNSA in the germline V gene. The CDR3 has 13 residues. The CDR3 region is CASSPPGDNEQFF. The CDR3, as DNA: TGTGCCAGCAGCCCCCCTGGGGACAATGAGCAGTTCTTC. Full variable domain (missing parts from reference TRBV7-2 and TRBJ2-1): GAGVSQSPSNKVTEKGKDVELRCDPISGHTALYWYRQSLGQGLEFLIYFQGNSAPDKSGLPSDRFSAERTGGSVSTLTIQRTQQEDSAVYLCASSPPGDNEQFFGPGTRLTVL.

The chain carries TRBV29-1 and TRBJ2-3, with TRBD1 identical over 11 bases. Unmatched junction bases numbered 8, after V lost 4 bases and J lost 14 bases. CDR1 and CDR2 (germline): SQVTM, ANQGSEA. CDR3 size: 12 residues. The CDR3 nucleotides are TGCAGCGTTGCAGGACAGGGGGCGTGGGTGTATTTT. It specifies CSVAGQGAWVYF.

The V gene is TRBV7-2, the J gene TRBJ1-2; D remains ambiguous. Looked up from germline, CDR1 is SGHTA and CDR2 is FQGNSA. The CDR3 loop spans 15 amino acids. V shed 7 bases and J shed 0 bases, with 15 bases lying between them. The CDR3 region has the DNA TGTGCCAGCATCACGGAGGGCCGAGCTAACTATGGCTACACCTTC. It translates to CASITEGRANYGYTF. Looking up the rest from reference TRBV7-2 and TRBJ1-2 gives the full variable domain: GAGVSQSPSNKVTEKGKDVELRCDPISGHTALYWYRQSLGQGLEFLIYFQGNSAPDKSGLPSDRFSAERTGGSVSTLTIQRTQQEDSAVYLCASITEGRANYGYTFGSGTRLTVV.

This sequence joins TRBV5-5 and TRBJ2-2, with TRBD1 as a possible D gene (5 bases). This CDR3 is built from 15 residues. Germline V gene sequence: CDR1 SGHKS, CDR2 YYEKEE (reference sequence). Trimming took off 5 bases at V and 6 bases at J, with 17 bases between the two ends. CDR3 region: CASRVGPMDPGELFF. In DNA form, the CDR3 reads TGTGCCAGCAGGGTGGGGCCCATGGATCCCGGGGAGCTGTTTTTT.